These 3 T cell receptor beta chains share one sample of origin, sequenced in a study of T cell clonality in common variable immunodeficiency. The study's findings and limits: Fewer deletions and N-nucleotide insertions were reportedly seen in common variable immunodeficiency TCR beta sequences.

Method: immunoSEQ multiplex PCR; TCRdb's copy keeps in-frame clones and lacks some. Recorded here are some 16,000 clones, with no singletons, and the ten leading clones hold over 12%. These receptors' antigens are unknown. Sequencing used peripheral blood mononuclear cells. Receptors were obtained from a human donor with common variable immunodeficiency.

This clone is deemed medium-sized. This chain's CDR3 is CASSRGLAGATSYEQYF. CDR3 bases read: TGCGCCAGCAGCAGGGGACTAGCGGGGGCTACTTCCTACGAG. The genes are TRBV5-1 and TRBJ2-7, with 14 positions matching TRBD2. The read ends 3 residues early relative to the CDR3; the germline J gene fills the gap. This CDR3 spans 17 amino acids. With 4 bases clipped from V and 1 base from J, the junction kept 7 bases outside the gene matches. The germline CDR1 and CDR2 sequences are SGHRS and YFSETQ.

This clone showed up just a few times. The sequenced fragment ends 3 residues before the CDR3 boundary, so the rest is inferred from the germline J gene. The V call is TRBV20-1, the J call TRBJ2-7, with TRBD2 matching over 11 bases. The CDR3 length is 14 residues. From germline, CDR1 is DFQATT and CDR2 SNEGSKA (reference sequence). Trimming cost V 2 bases and J 5 bases; bases outside gene matches: 5. The sequenced part of the CDR3 DNA is TGCAGTGCTAGATCGACTAGCGGGGTTCACGAG. It yields the protein CSARSTSGVHE. The whole CDR3 reads CSARSTSGVHEQYF.

This clone showed up just a few times. The missing CDR3 end, 3 residues past where the read stops, is filled in from the germline J gene. The chain links TRBV7-6 to TRBJ1-2, with 8 bases that match TRBD1. Per germline, CDR1 SGHVS and CDR2 FNYEAQ. The CDR3 sequence is 14 residues long. The CDR3 spells CASSSSTGEGGYTF. The CDR3 DNA, read in part, is TGTGCCAGCAGCTCCTCGACAGGGGAAGGCGGC.